Reported below is one TCR beta chain. This specimen comes from a study of CD8+ T cells in alopecia areata. Study background: Severity in treated patients was scored by percentage of scalp area affected.

This CDR3 contains 12 residues. Germline-derived CDR1 and CDR2 are MNHEY and SMNVEV (reference sequence). The V end was cut by 5 bases, the J end by 1 base, with 6 bases between. The treatment was: oral pan-JAK inhibitor, 5-10 mg twice daily. RNA was extracted and reverse transcribed into cDNA as the sequencing template. The assay was immunoSEQ multiplex PCR, and TCRdb's table has in-frame clones only and misses some. The table includes 60,000 to 90,000 clones, around 61% detected once. The receptor was isolated from a human donor with alopecia areata. J is TRBJ2-7 and V is TRBV27; the D is unclear. This sample comprised CD8+ T cells sorted from blood, obtained at week 24, from a patient treated with tofacitinib. CDR3 nucleotides: TGTGCCAGCAGTCCAATATCCTACGAGCAGTACTTC. Protein sequence: CASSPISYEQYF.